The next 31 T cell receptor beta chains were all read from a single sample in a study of T-cell memory formation after mild COVID-19. TCRdb called the 5' RACE reads again in MiXCR, with one record for every CDR3 protein. The data hold fewer than 650,000 distinct CDR3 sequences, with about 20% observed a single time. Sequences were obtained from PBMCs or a T cell subset sorted from them (not recorded which). These receptors originate from an adult woman who had mild COVID-19 (a few samples of this study predate the infection). Cell type and time point are not known.

This sequence joins TRBV12-3 or TRBV12-4 and TRBJ2-1; no definite D call. This CDR3 has 12 residues. The V and J ends lost 7 bases and 2 bases respectively, with 6 bases between them. CDR3 sequence reads: CASNSPYNEQFF. Here the CDR3 DNA reads TGTGCCAGCAACTCACCCTACAATGAGCAGTTCTTC.

CDR3 in amino acids: CASSMLAANEKLFF. CDR3 DNA: TGTGCCAGTAGTATGTTGGCAGCTAATGAAAAACTGTTTTTT. The chain joins TRBV19 to TRBJ1-4, with D unresolved. Germline V gene data show CDR1 as LNHDA and CDR2 as SQIVND (reference sequence). With 3 bases removed from V and 3 bases from J, the gap between germline ends came to 8 bases. The CDR3 consists of 14 residues.

The V call is TRBV29-1, the J call TRBJ2-7; perhaps TRBD2 as D (6 bases). Germline assignment: CDR1 SQVTM and CDR2 ANQGSEA. The CDR3 totals 14 residues. Deletions cut 2 bases from V and 0 bases from J, with 11 bases between. CDR3 sequence (DNA): TGCAGCGTTGAAAAGGCGGGGCCCTCCTACGAGCAGTACTTC. This gives the protein CSVEKAGPSYEQYF.

This clonotype showed up just a few times. The V call is TRBV11-2, the J call TRBJ2-4, with D perhaps matching TRBD1 (5 bases). The CDR3 has 14 amino acids. CDR1 and CDR2 from the germline V gene are SGHAT and FQNNGV. Trimming removed 4 bases at V and 2 bases at J, with 9 bases between. CDR3 coding DNA: TGTGCCAGCAGCTCCTCAGGGACCAAAAACATTCAGTACTTC. It specifies CASSSSGTKNIQYF.

As to this clonotype: An end of the junction differs from the germline gene, which may be a read error. The V gene is TRBV9, the J gene TRBJ2-3; weak D call: TRBD2 (5 bases). The CDR3 runs 14 residues. CDR1 is SGDLS and CDR2 is YYNGEE in the germline V gene. CDR3 nucleotide sequence: TGTTCCAGCAGCACGACGGACTCGGGGGATACGCAGTATTTT. It is translated as CSSSTTDSGDTQYF. Filled out from reference TRBV9 and TRBJ2-3, the complete variable domain reads DSGVTQTPKHLITATGQRVTLRCSPRSGDLSVYWYQQSLDQGLQFLIQYYNGEERAKGNILERFSAQQFPDLHSELNLSSLELGDSALYFCSSSTTDSGDTQYFGPGTRLTVL.

This clonotype was seen more than once but under ten times. V and J are TRBV12-3 or TRBV12-4 and TRBJ1-2; TRBD1 matches 8 bases. The V and J ends lost 1 base and 8 bases, in that order; junction bases with no gene match: 3. The CDR3 contains 13 residues. This chain's CDR3 is CASSLGQGIGYTF. Written as DNA, the CDR3 is TGTGCCAGCAGTTTAGGACAGGGGATAGGCTACACCTTC.

This clonotype has at least ten counts. This chain connects TRBV5-1 to TRBJ2-3, with 7 positions matching TRBD2. CDR3 size: 16 residues. CDR1 and CDR2 (germline): SGHRS, YFSETQ. The V gene end was trimmed by 2 bases and the J gene end by 1 base; junction bases not matched to a gene: 7. The CDR3 DNA reads as TGCGCCAGCAGCTTTACGGGAGGACTAGGCACAGATACGCAGTATTTT. Its protein product is CASSFTGGLGTDTQYF. The variable domain in full, completed from reference TRBV5-1 and TRBJ2-3, reads KAGVTQTPRYLIKTRGQQVTLSCSPISGHRSVSWYQQTPGQGLQFLFEYFSETQRNKGNFPGRFSGRQFSNSRSEMNVSTLELGDSALYLCASSFTGGLGTDTQYFGPGTRLTVL.

This clonotype was seen more than once but under ten times. This chain connects TRBV7-3 to TRBJ1-1; the D is unclear. This CDR3 is built from 14 residues. The ends were cut back, 5 bases at V and 1 base at J, with 11 bases in the middle. Germline-derived CDR1 and CDR2 are SGHTA and FQGTGA. The CDR3 here is CASSASAANTEAFF. In DNA, the CDR3 is TGTGCCAGCAGCGCCTCGGCCGCGAACACTGAAGCTTTCTTT. Complete variable domain (other parts from reference TRBV7-3 and TRBJ1-1): GAGVSQTPSNKVTEKGKYVELRCDPISGHTALYWYRQSLGQGPEFLIYFQGTGAADDSGLPNDRFFAVRPEGSVSTLKIQRTERGDSAVYLCASSASAANTEAFFGQGTRLTVV.

This clonotype was counted a few times. The DNA for the CDR3 is TGCGCCAGCAGCCAAGATTTTCGACAGGGGGCTAGCAATGAGCAGTTCTTC. This encodes CASSQDFRQGASNEQFF. The rearrangement joins TRBV4-3 to TRBJ2-1; TRBD1 agrees at 10 bases. Trimming removed 0 bases from V and 6 bases from J; junction bases left unmatched: 8. The CDR3 is 17 residues long. Looked up from germline, CDR1 is LGHNA and CDR2 is YSLEER.

The genes are TRBV7-3 and TRBJ2-7, with 8 bases lining up with TRBD2. With V trimmed by 5 bases and J by 2 bases, 5 bases remained unmatched. Germline CDR1 is SGHTA and CDR2 is FQGTGA. The CDR3 has 14 residues. Here the CDR3 DNA reads TGTGCCAGCAGCCCCGGGGGGGGACCCTACGAGCAGTACTTC. Its protein is CASSPGGGPYEQYF. Full variable domain (missing parts from reference TRBV7-3 and TRBJ2-7): GAGVSQTPSNKVTEKGKYVELRCDPISGHTALYWYRQSLGQGPEFLIYFQGTGAADDSGLPNDRFFAVRPEGSVSTLKIQRTERGDSAVYLCASSPGGGPYEQYFGPGTRLTVT.

The rearrangement uses TRBV13 and TRBJ2-7, with 8 positions matching TRBD2. There are 15 residues in the CDR3. Per germline, CDR1 PRHDT and CDR2 FYEKMQ (reference sequence). The junction had 8 bases not matched to a gene; V was cut back by 5 bases and J by 2 bases. The CDR3 reads CASSPEGRGAYEQYF. Written as DNA, the CDR3 is TGTGCCAGCAGCCCGGAAGGGCGGGGGGCCTACGAGCAGTACTTC. The full variable domain, rest sourced from reference TRBV13 and TRBJ2-7, is AAGVIQSPRHLIKEKRETATLKCYPIPRHDTVYWYQQGPGQDPQFLISFYEKMQSDKGSIPDRFSAQQFSDYHSELNMSSLELGDSALYFCASSPEGRGAYEQYFGPGTRLTVT.

This chain joins TRBV6-1 and TRBJ1-2; 7 nucleotides line up with TRBD1. In germline, CDR1 is MNHNS, CDR2 SASEGT. Unmatched junction bases numbered 13, after V lost 6 bases and J lost 6 bases. CDR3 size: 15 residues. For the CDR3, the DNA is TGTGCCAGCAGACAGGGACAGTCGATTCCACATGGCTACACCTTC. Protein: CASRQGQSIPHGYTF.

The V and J genes are TRBV29-1 and TRBJ2-7, with 7 bases that match TRBD1. The J segment lost 2 bases and the V segment lost 4 bases, leaving 5 bases of the junction unmatched. The CDR3 extends over 13 amino acids. Germline V gene sequence: CDR1 SQVTM, CDR2 ANQGSEA. The CDR3 nucleotides are TGCAGCGTTGGGGGACAGTCAGCCTACGAGCAGTACTTC. It encodes CSVGGQSAYEQYF.

This clonotype was seen a handful of times. This chain links TRBV12-3 or TRBV12-4 with TRBJ2-3, with 9 bases that match TRBD1. The CDR3 has 16 residues. J gave up 2 bases and V 6 bases, and 9 bases lay outside the gene matches. The CDR3 nucleotides are TGTGCCAGCAGAGAGACAGGGACAGGGATCACAGATACGCAGTATTTT. As protein: CASRETGTGITDTQYF.

V usage is TRBV6-5 and J usage is TRBJ1-1; TRBD1 is a possible D gene (5 bases). This CDR3 region has 16 residues. Germline V gene sequence: CDR1 MNHEY, CDR2 SVGAGI. With 0 bases removed from V and 5 bases from J, the gap between germline ends came to 16 bases. Written as DNA, the CDR3 is TGTGCCAGCAGTTACTCCTTGGGGACTCGGGTGACTGAAGCTTTCTTT. It is translated as CASSYSLGTRVTEAFF.

This clonotype was picked up a small number of times. The chain recombines TRBV29-1 with TRBJ2-7, with D perhaps matching TRBD1 (5 bases). Germline V gene data show CDR1 as SQVTM and CDR2 as ANQGSEA. The V and J ends lost 4 bases and 1 base respectively, with 11 bases between them. The CDR3 is 13 amino acids. CDR3 sequence (DNA): TGCAGCGTTGTCCCCCCAGGGTCCTACGAGCAGTACTTC. Protein product: CSVVPPGSYEQYF.

The chain is built from TRBV12-5 and TRBJ1-2; maybe TRBD1 (5 bases). The V gene lost 3 bases and the J gene lost 6 bases, with 20 bases spanning the gap. The CDR3 contains 16 residues. Germline V CDR1 and CDR2: LGHNT, FRNRAP. CDR3 sequence reads: CASGFLQGGDKDGYTF. CDR3 coding DNA: TGTGCTAGTGGTTTTCTCCAGGGAGGCGATAAGGATGGCTACACCTTC.

This clonotype was detected only once. V gene TRBV9 combines with J gene TRBJ2-3; D uncertain. Germline CDR1 SGDLS, CDR2 YYNGEE. Trimming shortened V by 4 bases and J by 6 bases, and 12 bases separated the two germline ends. The CDR3 is 13 amino acids. In DNA, the CDR3 is TGTGCCAGCAGCCGTGGGGTGGGGGATACGCAGTATTTT. Its translation is CASSRGVGDTQYF.

This clonotype came up a few times. This chain joins TRBV7-2 and TRBJ2-4; D is unresolved. Germline CDR1 is SGHTA and CDR2 is FQGNSA. This CDR3 has 12 amino acids. V gave up 2 bases and J gave up 9 bases, with 8 bases separating them. The CDR3: CASSLSEGIQYF. CDR3 DNA: TGTGCCAGCAGCTTATCCGAAGGCATTCAGTACTTC.

The V call is TRBV6-6, the J call TRBJ2-7, with 15 bases aligning to TRBD2. The V segment lost 0 bases and the J segment 4 bases; nucleotides outside the gene matches: 10. Germline CDR1 reads MNHNY; CDR2 reads SVGAGI (reference sequence). The CDR3 extends over 19 amino acids. The CDR3 sequence: CASSYSGPGTSGRRYEQYF. In DNA, the CDR3 is TGTGCCAGCAGTTACTCGGGCCCCGGGACTAGCGGGAGGAGGTACGAGCAGTACTTC.

This clonotype was counted between two and nine times. As DNA, the CDR3 is TGTGCCAGCAGCCCGTCGGGAGTAGACATTCAGTACTTC. Protein: CASSPSGVDIQYF. The genes are TRBV7-9 and TRBJ2-4, with D possibly TRBD2 on 6 matching bases. Germline CDR1 is SEHNR and CDR2 is FQNEAQ (reference sequence). Trimming stripped 5 bases from V and 8 bases from J, with 13 bases between. This CDR3 has 13 residues.

The chain carries TRBV7-6 and TRBJ2-1, with 10 nucleotides matching TRBD2. Germline lookup yields CDR1 SGHVS and CDR2 FNYEAQ. The CDR3 runs 16 residues. The J segment lost 7 bases and the V segment lost 4 bases, leaving 10 bases of the junction unmatched. The DNA for the CDR3 is TGTGCCAGCAGCTCCCGGCGAGCGGGGGGGCCGAATGAGCAGTTCTTC. It is translated as CASSSRRAGGPNEQFF.

The chain joins TRBV29-1 to TRBJ1-3; perhaps TRBD1 as D (5 bases). CDR3 size: 12 residues. V gave up 0 bases and J gave up 9 bases, with 9 bases separating them. Germline CDR1 reads SQVTM; CDR2 reads ANQGSEA. The CDR3 region is CSVEDRGGTIYF. The CDR3 DNA follows: TGCAGCGTTGAAGATCGGGGCGGCACCATATATTTT.

In this sample, this clonotype turned up a few times. V and J are TRBV20-1 and TRBJ2-1, with 8 bases matching TRBD1. The CDR3 is made up of 12 amino acids. The germline V gene has CDR1 DFQATT and CDR2 SNEGSKA (reference sequence). V shed 4 bases and J 8 bases; nucleotides not matched to a gene: 4. The CDR3 DNA is TGCAGTGCTAAGCAGGGGGCTTATGAGCAGTTCTTC. The encoded protein is CSAKQGAYEQFF.

The chain employs TRBV6-2 or TRBV6-3 and TRBJ2-6; 7 positions agree with TRBD1. The V gene end was trimmed by 5 bases and the J gene end by 2 bases; junction bases not matched to a gene: 6. The germline gives CDR1 MNHEY, CDR2 SVGEGT. This CDR3 contains 16 residues. The CDR3 DNA follows: TGTGCCAGCAGTCGACAGGGAGTGACTGGGGCCAACGTCCTGACTTTC. This sequence encodes CASSRQGVTGANVLTF.

This clonotype was seen only a few times. The chain combines TRBV9 with TRBJ2-1, with D hard to call. Germline values: CDR1 SGDLS, CDR2 YYNGEE. The V end was cut by 5 bases, the J end by 4 bases, with 13 bases between. There are 14 residues in the CDR3. CDR3 loop: CASSGSLDYNEQFF. The DNA for the CDR3 is TGTGCCAGCAGTGGGTCGTTGGATTACAATGAGCAGTTCTTC.

The table lists this clonotype with a few counts. The chain is built from TRBV3-1 and TRBJ2-7; a possible D gene is TRBD2 (6 bases). Germline loops: CDR1 LGHDT, CDR2 YNNKEL (reference sequence). V was shortened by 1 base and J by 4 bases, with 20 bases between the two germline ends. This CDR3 has 17 residues. The CDR3 loop reads CASSQALSGTAPYEQYF. DNA for the CDR3: TGTGCCAGCAGCCAAGCACTTTCCGGGACTGCACCTTACGAGCAGTACTTC.

The CDR3 nucleotides read TGTGCCACCAGCTTTGGGAACAGGGGTTCGATCTATGGCTACACCTTC. This codes for CATSFGNRGSIYGYTF. The rearrangement joins TRBV15 to TRBJ1-2, with 7 bases identical to TRBD1. V was clipped by 5 bases and J by 4 bases; unmatched bases: 13. Germline V CDR1 and CDR2: LNHNV, YYDKDF (reference sequence). The CDR3 has 16 residues.

The rearrangement uses TRBV20-1 and TRBJ2-7; 9 nucleotides align to TRBD1. Per germline, CDR1 DFQATT and CDR2 SNEGSKA (reference sequence). This CDR3 spans 16 amino acids. The trim removed 0 bases at V and 2 bases at J, leaving 8 bases unmatched. CDR3 nucleotides: TGCAGTGCTAGAGATTGGGACAGGGCCAAGGCCTACGAGCAGTACTTC. Translating gives CSARDWDRAKAYEQYF.

This clonotype was recorded a few times. This chain connects TRBV3-1 to TRBJ2-7; possible D gene TRBD2, 7 bases. Germline CDR1 reads LGHDT; CDR2 reads YNNKEL (reference sequence). The CDR3 covers 16 residues. Trimming pared 2 bases from V and 3 bases from J, leaving 17 bases between. CDR3 loop: CASSQISGGLRYEQYF. The DNA of the CDR3 is TGTGCCAGCAGCCAAATTTCGGGGGGCCTCCGCTACGAGCAGTACTTC.

This clonotype was recorded a few times. The V and J genes are TRBV3-1 and TRBJ2-7; D is undetermined. The V gene's germline CDR1 is LGHDT and CDR2 YNNKEL (reference sequence). This CDR3 region has 12 residues. Trimming cost V 5 bases and J 6 bases, with 11 bases left between them. The CDR3 DNA is TGTGCCAGCAGCTCCTTTGGATCCGAGCAGTACTTC. Protein: CASSSFGSEQYF.